The T cell receptor beta chain under discussion was sequenced for a study of spatial heterogeneity in lung cancer. Turning to the study itself: The mean occurrence of each unique TCR and UMI combination in raw reads exceeded nine.

This clonotype was observed at least ten times. As yet, its antigen is unknown. Individual TCR cDNA molecules each bore their own unique molecular identifier. A single record per CDR3 protein comes from TCRdb applying MiXCR to the 5' RACE reads. The sample consists of 15,000 to 20,000 distinct CDR3 sequences, around 7% of them appearing once. The time point is: sample taken at primary tumor resection. Whole RNA obtained from tumor, nontumor lung or frozen PBMC underwent sequencing without sorting. Whole-study results and caveats: Tumor mutation counts were tracked by expanded intratumoral alpha and beta TCR counts. Coverage estimated for tumor T cells reached 7% to 7.5% for alpha chains and about 13% for beta chains.

CDR1 and CDR2 (germline): MNHEY, SVGEGT. V gave up 2 bases and J gave up 1 base; unmatched junction bases: 11. There are 17 residues in the CDR3. The sequencing used lung tumor tissue, collected at surgery. J is TRBJ2-7 and V is TRBV6-2 or TRBV6-3, with 7 bases that match TRBD1. The clonotype originates from a female donor with early-stage non-small cell lung cancer. CDR3: CASSYGRTGERSYEQYF. The CDR3 nucleotides read TGTGCCAGCAGTTACGGACGAACAGGGGAAAGATCCTACGAGCAGTACTTC.